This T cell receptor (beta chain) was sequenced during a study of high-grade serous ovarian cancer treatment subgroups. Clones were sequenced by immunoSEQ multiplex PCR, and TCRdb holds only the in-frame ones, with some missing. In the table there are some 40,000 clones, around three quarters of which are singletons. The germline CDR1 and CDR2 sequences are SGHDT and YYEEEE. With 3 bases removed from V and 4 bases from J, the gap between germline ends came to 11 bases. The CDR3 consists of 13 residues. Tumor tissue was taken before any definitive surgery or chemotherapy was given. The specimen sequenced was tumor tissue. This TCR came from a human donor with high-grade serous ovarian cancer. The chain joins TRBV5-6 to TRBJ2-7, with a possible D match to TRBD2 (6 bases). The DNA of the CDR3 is TGTGCCAGCAGCTGGTCAGGAGGGTACGAGCAGTACTTC. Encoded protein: CASSWSGGYEQYF.